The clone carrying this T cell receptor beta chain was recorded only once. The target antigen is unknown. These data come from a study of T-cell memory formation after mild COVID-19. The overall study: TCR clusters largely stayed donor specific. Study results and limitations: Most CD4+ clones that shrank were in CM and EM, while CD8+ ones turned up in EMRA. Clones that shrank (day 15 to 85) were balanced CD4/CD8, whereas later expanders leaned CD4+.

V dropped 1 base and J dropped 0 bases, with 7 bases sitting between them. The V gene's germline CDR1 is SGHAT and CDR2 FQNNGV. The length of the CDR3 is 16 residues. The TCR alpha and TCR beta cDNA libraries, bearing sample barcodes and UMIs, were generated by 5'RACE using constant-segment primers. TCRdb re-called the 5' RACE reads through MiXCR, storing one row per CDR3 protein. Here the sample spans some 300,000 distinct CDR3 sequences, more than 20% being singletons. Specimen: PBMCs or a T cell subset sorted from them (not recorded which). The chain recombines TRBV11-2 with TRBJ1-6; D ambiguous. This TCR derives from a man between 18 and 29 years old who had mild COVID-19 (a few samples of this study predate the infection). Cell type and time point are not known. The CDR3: CASSLVGSSYNSPLHF. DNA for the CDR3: TGTGCCAGCAGCTTAGTGGGGAGCTCCTATAATTCACCCCTCCACTTT.